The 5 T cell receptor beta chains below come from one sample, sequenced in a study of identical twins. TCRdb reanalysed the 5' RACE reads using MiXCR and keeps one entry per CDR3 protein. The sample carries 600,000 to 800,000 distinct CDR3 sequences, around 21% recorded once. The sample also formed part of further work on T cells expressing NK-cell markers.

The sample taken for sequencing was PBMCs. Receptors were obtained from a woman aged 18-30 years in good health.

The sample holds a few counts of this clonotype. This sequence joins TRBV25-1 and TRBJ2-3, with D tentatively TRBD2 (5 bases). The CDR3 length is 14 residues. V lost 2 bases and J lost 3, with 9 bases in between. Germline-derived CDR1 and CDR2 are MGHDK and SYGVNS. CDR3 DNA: TGTGCCAGCAGTGAACCGGGATCAACAGATACGCAGTATTTT. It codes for CASSEPGSTDTQYF.

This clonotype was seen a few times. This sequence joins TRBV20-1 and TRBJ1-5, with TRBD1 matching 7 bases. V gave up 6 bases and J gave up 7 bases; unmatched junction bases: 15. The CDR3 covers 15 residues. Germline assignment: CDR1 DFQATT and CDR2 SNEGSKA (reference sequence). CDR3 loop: CSATDRRFGGQPQHF. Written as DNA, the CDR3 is TGCAGTGCGACGGACAGGAGATTTGGTGGGCAGCCCCAGCATTTT.

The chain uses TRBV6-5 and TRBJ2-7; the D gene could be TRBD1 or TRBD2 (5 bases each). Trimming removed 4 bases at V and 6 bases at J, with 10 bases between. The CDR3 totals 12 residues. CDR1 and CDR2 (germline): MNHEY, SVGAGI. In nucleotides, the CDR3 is TGTGCCAGCAGTTCCAACGGGGCCGAGCAGTACTTC. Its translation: CASSSNGAEQYF.

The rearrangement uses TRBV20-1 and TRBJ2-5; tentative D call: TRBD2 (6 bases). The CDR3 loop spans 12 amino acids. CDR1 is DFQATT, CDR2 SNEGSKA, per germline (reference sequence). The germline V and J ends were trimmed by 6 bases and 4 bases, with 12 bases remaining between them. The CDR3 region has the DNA TGCAGTGCGAGGACTAACCCAGAGACCCAGTACTTC. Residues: CSARTNPETQYF.

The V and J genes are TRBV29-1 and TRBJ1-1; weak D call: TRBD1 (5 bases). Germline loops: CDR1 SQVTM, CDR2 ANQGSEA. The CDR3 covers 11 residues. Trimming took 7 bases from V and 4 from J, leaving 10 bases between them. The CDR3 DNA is TGCAGCGCTGACAGTGCCACTGAAGCTTTCTTT. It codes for CSADSATEAFF. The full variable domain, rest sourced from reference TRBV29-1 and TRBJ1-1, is SAVISQKPSRDICQRGTSLTIQCQVDSQVTMMFWYRQQPGQSLTLIATANQGSEATYESGFVIDKFPISRPNLTFSTLTVSNMSPEDSSIYLCSADSATEAFFGQGTRLTVV.